This T cell receptor beta chain was documented in a study of beta chain features in type 1 diabetes. Expressed TCRB transcripts were sequenced, since all the RNA that had been isolated was reverse transcribed. Around 3.9 million reads per sample were averaged for naive, central memory and regulatory samples. The protocol was immunoSEQ multiplex PCR, while the TCRdb copy is restricted to in-frame clones and leaves out a portion. Of 450,000 or so clones detected, more than 9.5% appear once; the ten largest clones hold more than 0.045%. This CDR3 spans 19 amino acids. J gave up 2 bases and V 4 bases, and 18 bases lay outside the gene matches. CDR1 and CDR2 (germline): SGDLS, YYNGEE.

The rearrangement joins TRBV9 to TRBJ2-3; TRBD2 matches at 8 bases. The sequence came from a woman aged 18-35 years in good health. Specimen: naive CD4+ T cells from blood. DNA for the CDR3: TGTGCCAGCAGCCCACGTCGAGGTAGTCAGCGGGGGTACACAGATACGCAGTATTTT. As protein: CASSPRRGSQRGYTDTQYF.